These T cell receptor beta chains were read from a single sample in a study of neurological immune-mediated disorders. MiXCR, applied by TCRdb to the 5' RACE reads, yields one record per CDR3 protein. Of roughly 48,000 distinct CDR3 sequences detected, about 13% appear once; the ten largest clones hold roughly 10%. The source material was PBMCs. The receptors derive from a male donor with HTLV-1-associated myelopathy (HAM/TSP). CDR3s include the opening cysteine and the closing phenylalanine or tryptophan. Each record gives: V gene, D gene, J gene, clone size, CDR3 DNA, CDR3 protein. A D gene is named only where the DNA matches it firmly. Not every row has a clone size; where given, it reads once, few, many or a size class.

>TRBV11-3|TRBD2|TRBJ2-3|many
TGTGCCAGCAGCTCCCGACTAGCCCCAGATACGCAGTATTTT
CASSSRLAPDTQYF
>TRBV14|NA|TRBJ2-1|many
TGTGCCAGCAGCCAGACAGCCAAAAACCTCTATGAGCAGTTCTTC
CASSQTAKNLYEQFF
>TRBV9|NA|TRBJ2-3|many
TGTGCCAGCAGCCGGAACAGGGGAGGAGGAGACACAGATACGCAGTATTTT
CASSRNRGGGDTDTQYF
>TRBV28|NA|TRBJ1-1|many
TGTGCAGCAAGGGAAGGGAACACTGAAGCTTTCTTT
CAAREGNTEAFF
>TRBV27|NA|TRBJ2-1|many
TGTGCCAGCAGTTTATCGTGGGGCCAGACCTACAATGAGCAGTTCTTC
CASSLSWGQTYNEQFF
>TRBV12-3/TRBV12-4|NA|TRBJ2-7|NA
TGTGCCAGCGGGAGAACAGTTGACTACGAGCAGTACTTC
CASGRTVDYEQYF
>TRBV3-1|NA|TRBJ1-3|many
TGTGCCAGCAGCCAAGCCTCTGGAAACACCATATATTTT
CASSQASGNTIYF
>TRBV28|TRBD1|TRBJ2-2|many
TGTGCCAGCAGGGGCGGCCGACAGGGGCTGGCCGGGGAGCTGTTTTTT
CASRGGRQGLAGELFF
>TRBV12-3/TRBV12-4|NA|TRBJ2-4|NA
TGTGCCAGCACGTGTTTGAGCAAAAACATTCAGTACTTC
CASTCLSKNIQYF
>TRBV10-3|TRBD1|TRBJ2-5|NA
TGTGCCATCAGTGGACAGGGACCAGAGACCCAGTACTTC
CAISGQGPETQYF
>TRBV6-6|NA|TRBJ1-5|NA
TGTGTCAGCAGTTTATCAGGGGCTCAGCCCCAGCATTTT
CVSSLSGAQPQHF
>TRBV3-1|NA|TRBJ2-2|many
TGTGCCAGCAGCCAACCGGGACTCCACACCGGGGAGCTGTTTTTT
CASSQPGLHTGELFF
>TRBV28|NA|TRBJ2-6|many
TGTGCCAGCAGCTTTTCTGGGGCCAACGTCCTGACTTTC
CASSFSGANVLTF
>TRBV7-9|NA|TRBJ2-7|many
TGTGCCAGCAGCCCCCCCCCGGGTTGGGGGTACGAGCAGTACTTC
CASSPPPGWGYEQYF
>TRBV20-1|NA|TRBJ2-1|many
TGCAGTGCGCACGACCATCCCTCCCTGTTCTTC
CSAHDHPSLFF
>TRBV2|NA|TRBJ1-1|many
TGTGCCAGCAGTGATATGGGGGAGGAGACTGAAGCTTTCTTT
CASSDMGEETEAFF
>TRBV5-1|NA|TRBJ2-3|many
TGCGCCAGCAGCTTGGGCTTCGCAGATACGCAGTATTTT
CASSLGFADTQYF
>TRBV9|NA|TRBJ1-1|many
TGTGCCAGCAGCTTCAGTAGTAGTAAGGAAGCTTTCTTT
CASSFSSSKEAFF
>TRBV6-5|TRBD2|TRBJ2-5|many
TGTGCCAGCACCCCCCCCTGGGGTAGCGGGGAGGGAGAGACCCAGTACTTC
CASTPPWGSGEGETQYF
>TRBV7-2|TRBD2|TRBJ2-7|many
TGTGCCAGCAGCTTAGGAGCGGGGGCCTACGAGCAGTACTTC
CASSLGAGAYEQYF
>TRBV6-4|NA|TRBJ2-3|many
TGTGCCAGCATCCGACCTCCTTTGGAGAGGACAGATACGCAGTATTTT
CASIRPPLERTDTQYF
>TRBV7-2|TRBD1|TRBJ2-3|many
TGTGCCAGCAGCCCGGACAGGGGGATAACAGATACGCAGTATTTT
CASSPDRGITDTQYF
>TRBV6-2/TRBV6-3|NA|TRBJ2-2|many
TGTGCCGTCTCGTACACCGGGGAGCTGTTTTTT
CAVSYTGELFF
>TRBV29-1|TRBD2|TRBJ2-1|many
TGCAGCGTCACCGGGACTAGCGGGGGTGATTCCTACAATGAGCAGTTCTTC
CSVTGTSGGDSYNEQFF
>TRBV11-2|TRBD1|TRBJ1-4|NA
TGTGCCAGCAGCTCCCTGACAGGGGCGGGTGAAAAACTGTTTTTT
CASSSLTGAGEKLFF
>TRBV5-6|TRBD1|TRBJ1-2|NA
TGTGCCAGCAGAAACCCGGGACAGGGCTTTGGCTATGGCTACACCTTC
CASRNPGQGFGYGYTF
>TRBV5-1|NA|TRBJ2-3|many
TGCGCCAGCAGCCCCGAAGGGACAGATACGCAGTATTTT
CASSPEGTDTQYF
>TRBV6-1|NA|TRBJ1-5|few
TGTGCCAGCAGTGTAGGCAACAATCAGCCCCAGCATTTT
CASSVGNNQPQHF
>TRBV4-3|NA|TRBJ1-6|many
TGCGCCAGCAGCCAGCGGCCCGGGACTGATAATTCACCCCTCCACTTT
CASSQRPGTDNSPLHF
>TRBV5-1|TRBD1|TRBJ2-1|few
TGCGCCAGCAGCTTGGCAGGGACAGGGGTCCCCAATGAGCAGTTCTTC
CASSLAGTGVPNEQFF
>TRBV12-3/TRBV12-4|NA|TRBJ1-6|many
TGTGCCAGCAGTTTACAGCTTCGGGATTCACCCCTCCACTTT
CASSLQLRDSPLHF
>TRBV4-3|NA|TRBJ1-1|many
TGCGCCAGCAGCCAAGATTTAGGAGGGGACACTGAAGCTTTCTTT
CASSQDLGGDTEAFF
>TRBV28|TRBD1|TRBJ2-1|many
TGTGCCAGCAGCTCCCGAGGGACAGTTGGGTCTCGGGATGAGCAGTTCTTC
CASSSRGTVGSRDEQFF
>TRBV5-6|NA|TRBJ2-5|many
TGTGCCAGCAGCCAGTCTCCCTTAGAGACCCAGTACTTC
CASSQSPLETQYF
>TRBV5-1|NA|TRBJ1-2|many
TGCGCCAGCAGCGGTAAACTGGGACGGCAGTTCTATGGCTACACCTTC
CASSGKLGRQFYGYTF
>TRBV10-2|NA|TRBJ1-4|NA
TGCGCCAGCAGTGCCCGAGCCGTTGCAACTAATGAAAAACTGTTTTTT
CASSARAVATNEKLFF
>TRBV6-2/TRBV6-3|NA|TRBJ1-2|few
TGTGCCAGCAGTTACGGAGGGATCCTGTACACCGGCTACACCTTC
CASSYGGILYTGYTF